This T cell receptor beta chain was sequenced during a study of blood T cell repertoires in COVID-19 (dated by TCRdb to between 2020 and 2021). With regard to the full study: Samples from collaborators originated in the United States, Italy and Spain and spanned both the acute and convalescent phases of COVID-19. The material from the prospective study consisted of cDNA or gDNA derived from T cells, B-cell-depleted T cells, or PBMCs. The repertoires were released in a freely available public database meant as a resource for research on the immune response to SARS-CoV-2. Deeply sampled blood TCRbeta repertoires from subjects exposed to, actively infected with, or recovered from COVID-19 were included in the dataset. A de-identified subject ID, COVID-19 status, age in years and sex were almost always included in the sample metadata. Samples came from the ongoing ImmuneRACE study (first 160 participants) plus 1,254 subjects from 6 global collaborators. HLA class I and class II types, where available, came from metadata supplied by the sample provider rather than from assay-based typing. The investigation overall reported the following: The amount of clinical and demographic metadata varied by source and participant and was provided uncurated.

As for this clone: This receptor's antigen is unknown. Within one base of it there is no much larger clone, and no base qualities were kept.

TCRbeta CDR3 regions were amplified from genomic DNA by means of the immunoSEQ Assay, a bias-controlled multiplex PCR. As for the original processing: The number of nucleated cells in each sample was estimated by amplification of reference gene primers within the assay. To quantify the absolute abundance of each unique TCRbeta CDR3 rearrangement, sequence reads were collapsed and filtered. Productive Simpson clonality was computed per sample as the square root of Simpson's diversity index over productive rearrangements. TCRdb retrieved this table from immuneACCESS and kept in-frame rearrangements only. Not all clones are present; in checked studies, unresolved V genes account for under half, and no reason is known for the remainder. That table furnishes V, J and clone size, whereas the DNA furnished D and trimming. Within this sample are 150,000 to 200,000 clones, with 60% to 80% of them counted one time only. About 3% of the sample is held by the ten biggest clonotypes.

Collaborating institutions collected whole blood in K2EDTA tubes following their own protocols. For TCRbeta analysis, collaborators shipped samples as frozen whole blood, isolated PBMCs, or DNA extracted from either of those sample types. Trimming costs V 2 bases and J 3 bases, and their ends lie 11 bases apart. The germline V gene yields MNHNS for CDR1 and SASEGT for CDR2. The CDR3 sequence holds 15 residues, the cysteine and phenylalanine included. Only the CDR3 region is kept as DNA, spanning 45 bases read in frame from base 1. The sample consisted of peripheral blood. The V gene is TRBV6-1 and the J gene is TRBJ2-1, and the D gene may be TRBD1, 5 bases matching. The receptor comes from a man between 65 and 85 years old with acute or convalescent COVID-19. The CDR3 reads CASSEQGIGYNEQFF. The nucleotides are TGTGCCAGCAGTGAACAGGGAATCGGCTACAATGAGCAGTTCTTC.